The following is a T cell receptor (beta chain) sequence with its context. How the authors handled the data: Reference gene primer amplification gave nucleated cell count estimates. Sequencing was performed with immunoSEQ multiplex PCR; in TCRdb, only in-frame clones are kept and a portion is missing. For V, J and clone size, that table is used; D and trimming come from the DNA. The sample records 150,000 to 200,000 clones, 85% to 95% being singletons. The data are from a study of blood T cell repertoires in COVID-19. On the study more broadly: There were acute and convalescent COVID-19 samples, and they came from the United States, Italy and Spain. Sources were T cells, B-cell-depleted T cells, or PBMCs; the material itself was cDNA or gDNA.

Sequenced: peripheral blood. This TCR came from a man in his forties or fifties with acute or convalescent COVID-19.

The CDR3 loop is CASSRVGLAGGPRTGELFF. Written as DNA, the CDR3 is TGCGCCAGCAGCCGTGTGGGACTAGCGGGGGGGCCGCGGACCGGGGAGCTGTTTTTT. The genes are TRBV4-1 and TRBJ2-2, with 16 bases lining up with TRBD2. J gave up 5 bases and V 4 bases, and 10 bases lay outside the gene matches. The length of the CDR3 is 19 residues. Per the germline V gene, CDR1 is MGHRA and CDR2 is YSYEKL.